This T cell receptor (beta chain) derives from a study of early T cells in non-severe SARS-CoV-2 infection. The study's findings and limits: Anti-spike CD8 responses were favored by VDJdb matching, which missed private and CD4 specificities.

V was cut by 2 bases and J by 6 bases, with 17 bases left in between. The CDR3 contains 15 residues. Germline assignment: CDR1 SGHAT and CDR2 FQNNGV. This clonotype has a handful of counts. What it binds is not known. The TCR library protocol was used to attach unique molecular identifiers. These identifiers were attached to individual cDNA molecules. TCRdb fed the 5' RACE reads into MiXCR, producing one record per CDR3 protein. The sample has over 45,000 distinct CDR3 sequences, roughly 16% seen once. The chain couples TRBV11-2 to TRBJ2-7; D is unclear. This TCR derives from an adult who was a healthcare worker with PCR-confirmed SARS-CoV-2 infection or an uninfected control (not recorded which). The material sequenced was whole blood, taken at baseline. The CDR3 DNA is TGTGCCAGCAGCTTACGATGGACGCCGACTCCCGAGCAGTACTTC. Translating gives CASSLRWTPTPEQYF.